A single TCR beta chain is shown here with its context. This sample stems from a study of cytomegalovirus exposure and HLA in healthy donors. CDR1 and CDR2 from the germline V gene are SGHRS and YFSETQ. The CDR3 is 17 residues long. Losses at the gene ends were 0 bases for V and 0 bases for J; bases not matched to a gene: 7. PCR involved 60 Vbeta and 13 Jbeta primers. Assay used: immunoSEQ multiplex PCR; TCRdb lists only in-frame clones, some missing. This sample has some 160,000 clones, with about three quarters found just once. This chain joins TRBV5-1 and TRBJ2-5, with TRBD2 matching over 8 bases. This clonotype was obtained from a woman aged 25-40 years in good health and CMV-seronegative. Material for sequencing was PBMCs. CDR3 sequence reads: CASSLDQRGPYQETQYF. CDR3 DNA: TGCGCCAGCAGCTTGGACCAGCGGGGGCCGTACCAAGAGACCCAGTACTTC.